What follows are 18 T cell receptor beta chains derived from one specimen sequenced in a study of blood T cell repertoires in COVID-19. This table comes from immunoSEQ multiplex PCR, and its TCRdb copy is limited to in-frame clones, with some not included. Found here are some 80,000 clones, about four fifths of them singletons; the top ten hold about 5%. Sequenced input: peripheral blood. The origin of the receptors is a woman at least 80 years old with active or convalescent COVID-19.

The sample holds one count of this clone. Written as DNA, the CDR3 is TGTGCCAGCAGCTTGCTTGGCGGGGGGGTAGTGCAGTTCTTC. Encoded protein: CASSLLGGGVVQFF. The V and J genes are TRBV5-4 and TRBJ2-1; 9 bases map to TRBD2. With V trimmed by 1 base and J by 12 bases, 8 bases remained unmatched. The CDR3 has 14 residues. Germline V CDR1 and CDR2: SGHNT, YYREEE (reference sequence).

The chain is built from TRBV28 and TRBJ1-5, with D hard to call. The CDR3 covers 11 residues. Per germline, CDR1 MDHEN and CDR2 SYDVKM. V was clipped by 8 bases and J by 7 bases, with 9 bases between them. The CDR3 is CASRGDQPQHF. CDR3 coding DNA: TGTGCCAGCCGAGGTGACCAGCCCCAGCATTTT.

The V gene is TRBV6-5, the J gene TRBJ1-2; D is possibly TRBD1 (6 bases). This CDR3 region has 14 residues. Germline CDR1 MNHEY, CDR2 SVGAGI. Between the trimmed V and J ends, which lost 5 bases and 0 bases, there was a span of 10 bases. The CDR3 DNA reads TGTGCCAGCAGTAAACAGGGAGCTAACTATGGCTACACCTTC. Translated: CASSKQGANYGYTF.

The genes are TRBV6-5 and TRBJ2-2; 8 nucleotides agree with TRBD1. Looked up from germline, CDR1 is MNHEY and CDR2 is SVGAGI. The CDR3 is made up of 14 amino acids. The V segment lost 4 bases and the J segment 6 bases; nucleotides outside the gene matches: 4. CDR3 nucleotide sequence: TGTGCCAGCAGTTTCTTACAGGGGGCCGGGGAGCTGTTTTTT. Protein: CASSFLQGAGELFF.

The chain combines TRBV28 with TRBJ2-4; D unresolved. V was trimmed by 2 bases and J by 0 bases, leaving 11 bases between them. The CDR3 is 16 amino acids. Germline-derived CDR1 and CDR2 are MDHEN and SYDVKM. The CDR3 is CASSLAYSLAKNIQYF. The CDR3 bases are TGTGCCAGCAGTTTAGCTTACAGCTTAGCCAAAAACATTCAGTACTTC.

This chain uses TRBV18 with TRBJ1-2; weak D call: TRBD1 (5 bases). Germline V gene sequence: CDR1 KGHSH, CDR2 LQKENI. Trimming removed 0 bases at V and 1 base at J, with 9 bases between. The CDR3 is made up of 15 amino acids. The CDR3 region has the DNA TGTGCCAGCTCACCACCCCTGACAGTTAACTATGGCTACACCTTC. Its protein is CASSPPLTVNYGYTF.

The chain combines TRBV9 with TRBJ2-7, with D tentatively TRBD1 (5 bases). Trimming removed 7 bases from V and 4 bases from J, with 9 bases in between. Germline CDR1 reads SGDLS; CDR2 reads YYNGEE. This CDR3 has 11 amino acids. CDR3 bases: TGTGCCAGCGGGGCCGAATACGAGCAGTACTTC. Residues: CASGAEYEQYF.

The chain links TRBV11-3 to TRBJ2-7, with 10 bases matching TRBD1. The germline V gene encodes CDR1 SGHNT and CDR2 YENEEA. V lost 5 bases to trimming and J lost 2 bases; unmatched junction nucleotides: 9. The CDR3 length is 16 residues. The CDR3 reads CASSDRGQGGTYEQYF. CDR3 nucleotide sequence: TGTGCCAGCAGCGATCGCGGACAGGGGGGGACCTACGAGCAGTACTTC.

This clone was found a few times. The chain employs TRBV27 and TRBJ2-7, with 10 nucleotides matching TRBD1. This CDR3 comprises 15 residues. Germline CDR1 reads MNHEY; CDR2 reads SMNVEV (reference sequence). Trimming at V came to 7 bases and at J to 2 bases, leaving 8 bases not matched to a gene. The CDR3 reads CASIKQGTGAYEQYF. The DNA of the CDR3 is TGTGCCAGCATCAAACAGGGGACAGGGGCCTACGAGCAGTACTTC.

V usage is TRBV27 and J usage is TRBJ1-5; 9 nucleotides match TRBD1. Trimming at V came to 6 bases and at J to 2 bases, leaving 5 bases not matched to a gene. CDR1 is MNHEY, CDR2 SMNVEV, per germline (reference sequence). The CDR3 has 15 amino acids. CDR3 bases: TGTGCCAGCAGACTACAGGGGGCCGGCAATCAGCCCCAGCATTTT. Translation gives CASRLQGAGNQPQHF.

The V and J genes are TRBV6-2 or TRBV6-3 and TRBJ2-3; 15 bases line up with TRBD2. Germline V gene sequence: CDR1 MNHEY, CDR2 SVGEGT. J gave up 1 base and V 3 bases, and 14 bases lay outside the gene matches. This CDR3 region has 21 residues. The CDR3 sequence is CASSYPVLGLAGGSRTDTQYF. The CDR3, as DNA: TGTGCCAGCAGTTATCCTGTATTAGGACTAGCGGGGGGGAGCCGCACAGATACGCAGTATTTT.

The CDR3 DNA sequence: TGTGCCACCAGCAGGAGAACGGACCTAGCGGGGGGTTCCTACGAGCAGTACTTC. Its protein product is CATSRRTDLAGGSYEQYF. The genes are TRBV15 and TRBJ2-7; TRBD2 matches 11 bases. V shed 3 bases, J shed 1 base, and the junction held 11 bases outside the gene matches. The CDR3 is 18 residues long. The germline gives CDR1 LNHNV, CDR2 YYDKDF (reference sequence). The full variable domain, rest sourced from reference TRBV15 and TRBJ2-7, is DAMVIQNPRYQVTQFGKPVTLSCSQTLNHNVMYWYQQKSSQAPKLLFHYYDKDFNNEADTPDNFQSRRPNTSFCFLDIRSPGLGDTAMYLCATSRRTDLAGGSYEQYFGPGTRLTVT.

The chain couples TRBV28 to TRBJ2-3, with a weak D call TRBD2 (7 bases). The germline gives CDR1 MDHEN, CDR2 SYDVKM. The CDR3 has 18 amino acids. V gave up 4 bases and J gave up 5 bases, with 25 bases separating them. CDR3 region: CASSWGANAGAQEDTQYF. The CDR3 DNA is TGTGCCAGCAGTTGGGGGGCTAATGCGGGAGCTCAGGAAGATACGCAGTATTTT.

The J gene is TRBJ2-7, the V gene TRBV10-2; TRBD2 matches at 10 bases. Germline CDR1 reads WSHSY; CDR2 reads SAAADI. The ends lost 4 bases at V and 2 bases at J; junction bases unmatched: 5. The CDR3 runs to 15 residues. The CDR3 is CASSGTSGNPYEQYF. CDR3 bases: TGCGCCAGCAGTGGGACTAGCGGTAACCCCTACGAGCAGTACTTC.

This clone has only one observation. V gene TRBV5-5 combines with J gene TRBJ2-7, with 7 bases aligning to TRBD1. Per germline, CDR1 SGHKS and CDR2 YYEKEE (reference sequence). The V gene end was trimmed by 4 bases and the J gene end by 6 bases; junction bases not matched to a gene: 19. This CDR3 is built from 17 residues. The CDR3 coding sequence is TGTGCCAGCAGCCCAAAATGGGTTCGGGACAGCCAGGGCGAGCAGTACTTC. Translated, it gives CASSPKWVRDSQGEQYF.

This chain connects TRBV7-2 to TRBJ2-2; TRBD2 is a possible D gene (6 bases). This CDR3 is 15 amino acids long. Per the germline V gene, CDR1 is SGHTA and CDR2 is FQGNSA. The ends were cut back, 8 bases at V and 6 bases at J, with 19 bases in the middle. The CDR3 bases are TGTGCCAGCCGCAGTGGCGGGATCATCGCCGGGGAGCTGTTTTTT. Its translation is CASRSGGIIAGELFF.

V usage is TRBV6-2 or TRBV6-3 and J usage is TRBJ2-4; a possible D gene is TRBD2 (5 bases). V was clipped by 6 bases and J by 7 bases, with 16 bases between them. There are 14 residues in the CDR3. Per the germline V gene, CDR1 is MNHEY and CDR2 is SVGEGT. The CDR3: CASSRRGVENIQYF. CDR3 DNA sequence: TGTGCCAGCAGCCGTCGGGGTGTTGAGAACATTCAGTACTTC.

The CDR3, as DNA: TGTGCCACACGACAGGGGTCGAACACTGAAGCTTTCTTT. This codes for CATRQGSNTEAFF. This chain joins TRBV24-1 and TRBJ1-1, with 8 bases lining up with TRBD1. This CDR3 has 13 residues. From germline, CDR1 is KGHDR and CDR2 SFDVKD. After removal of 10 bases from V and 1 base from J, the junction contained 4 bases not matched to a gene.